This T cell receptor (beta chain) was found in a study of cytomegalovirus exposure and HLA in healthy donors. Some clones are missing from TCRdb's copy, which holds only in-frame ones; the method was immunoSEQ multiplex PCR. The table includes about 130,000 clones, 80% to 90% detected once. This clone was recorded only once. Sequenced: PBMCs. This clonotype was obtained from a woman younger than 30 in good health and CMV-seronegative.

The CDR3 sequence is CASSLAGGGLETQYF. In DNA, the CDR3 is TGTGCCAGCAGTTTAGCAGGGGGCGGGCTGGAGACCCAGTACTTC. The chain uses TRBV28 and TRBJ2-5; 8 bases match TRBD1. V shed 2 bases, J shed 5 bases, and the junction held 7 bases outside the gene matches. Per germline, CDR1 MDHEN and CDR2 SYDVKM. The CDR3 runs 15 residues.